This T cell receptor (beta chain) was sequenced during a study of post-analysis software for immune sequencing data. Study-level findings and limits: Higher frequency in patients than in controls was seen for roughly five TRBV segments, with TRBV5-6, TRBV5-1 and TRBV20-1 among them. Co-batched samples clustered tightly together by F measure. Normalized Chao1 diversity was significantly reduced in patients versus controls.

A word on this clonotype: No antigen is known for it.

Libraries were made from TCR beta cDNA, and they carried unique molecular identifiers. cDNA molecules numbering roughly 0.5 million came from roughly 1 to 10 million T cells. TCRdb passed the PCR reads through MiXCR, listing each CDR3 protein once. The sample carries about 810,000 distinct CDR3 sequences, about 53% recorded once. V was pared by 3 bases and J by 1 base, with 4 bases of the junction left unmatched. Germline V gene data show CDR1 as DFQATT and CDR2 as SNEGSKA (reference sequence). This CDR3 contains 14 residues. The chain combines TRBV20-1 with TRBJ2-7, with 9 bases lining up with TRBD2. The receptor's source is a girl aged 10-17 years with multiple sclerosis. The specimen was blood. CDR3 in DNA: TGCAGTGCTAGTGGTAGCGGGAGTTCCTACGAGCAGTACTTC. It codes for CSASGSGSSYEQYF.